This TCR beta chain was documented in a study of T cells in Graves' hyperthyroidism and ophthalmopathy. Overall study results and limits: In the analysis, a 13 V-J model separated ophthalmopathy from stable hyperthyroidism. Most thyroid clonotypes that were expanded above 0.001 also turned up in blood.

This clonotype came up a few times. No antigen is known for it. The germline gives CDR1 MGHRA, CDR2 YSYEKL. Trimming cost V 6 bases and J 5 bases, with 10 bases left between them. The CDR3 is 13 residues long. From RNA transcripts, TCR beta CDR3 regions were amplified. The HTBI primer set served for first-round RT-PCR of the TCR CDR3. TCRdb used MiXCR to reprocess the multiplex PCR reads, holding one entry per CDR3 protein. The repertoire holds just over 550,000 distinct CDR3 sequences, with around 45% as singletons. The study defined stable Graves' hyperthyroidism as no ophthalmopathy progression within 18 months. Diagnoses were established using clinical symptoms, serum thyroxine and TRAb, thyroid ultrasound and orbital computed tomography.

The receptor comes from a woman between 18 and 29 years old with Graves' hyperthyroidism. The material sequenced was peripheral blood or thyroid tissue (not recorded which). The chain has TRBV4-1 and TRBJ1-4; D uncertain. CDR3 loop: CASSRGRNEKLFF. The CDR3 coding sequence is TGCGCCAGCAGTCGAGGAAGAAATGAAAAACTGTTTTTT.